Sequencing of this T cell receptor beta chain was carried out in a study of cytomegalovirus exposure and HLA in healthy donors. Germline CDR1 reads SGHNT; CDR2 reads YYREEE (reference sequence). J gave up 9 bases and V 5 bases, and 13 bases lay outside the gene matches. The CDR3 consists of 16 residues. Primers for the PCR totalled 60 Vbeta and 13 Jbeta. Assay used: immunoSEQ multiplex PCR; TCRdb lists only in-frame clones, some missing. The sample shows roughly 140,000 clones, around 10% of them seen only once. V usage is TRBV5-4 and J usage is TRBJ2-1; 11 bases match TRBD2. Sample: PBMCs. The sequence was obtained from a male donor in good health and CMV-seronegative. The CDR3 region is CASSPKIAGGPSEQFF. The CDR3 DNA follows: TGTGCCAGCAGTCCGAAGATAGCGGGAGGGCCCAGTGAGCAGTTCTTC.